This T cell receptor (beta chain) was sequenced during a study of patients and donors after allogeneic stem cell transplantation. Germline V gives CDR1 DFQATT, CDR2 SNEGSKA (reference sequence). Trimming took off 2 bases at V and 3 bases at J, with 17 bases between the two ends. The CDR3 is 15 amino acids. TCRdb called the RT-PCR reads again in MiXCR, with one record for every CDR3 protein. The data contain about 960,000 distinct CDR3 sequences, roughly 17% of them singletons. This clonotype was seen more than once but under ten times. The receptor's source is a human donor who was either an allogeneic HSCT recipient or a stem cell or donor lymphocyte infusion donor (not recorded which). It is not recorded whose cells these are; they may come from a transplant donor. The gene calls are TRBV20-1 and TRBJ2-7; D may correspond to TRBD1 or TRBD2 (6 bases each). The specimen sequenced was blood, either unsorted or a sorted T cell fraction (not recorded which). The CDR3 sequence: CSARQIGGSGYEQYF. The DNA for the CDR3 is TGCAGTGCTAGACAGATAGGGGGTAGCGGCTACGAGCAGTACTTC.